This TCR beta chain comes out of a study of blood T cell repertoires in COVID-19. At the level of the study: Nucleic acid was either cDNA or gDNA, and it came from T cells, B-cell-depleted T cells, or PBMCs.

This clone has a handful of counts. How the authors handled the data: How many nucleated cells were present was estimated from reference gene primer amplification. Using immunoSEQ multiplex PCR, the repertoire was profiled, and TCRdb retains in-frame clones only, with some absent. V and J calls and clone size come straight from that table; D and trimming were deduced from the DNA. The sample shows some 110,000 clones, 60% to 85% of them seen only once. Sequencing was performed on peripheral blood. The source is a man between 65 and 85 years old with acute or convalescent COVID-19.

The CDR3 sequence: CASSGMGLGQETQYF. In DNA form, the CDR3 reads TGTGCCAGCAGCGGAATGGGACTTGGTCAAGAGACCCAGTACTTC. V usage is TRBV9 and J usage is TRBJ2-5, with D tentatively TRBD2 (6 bases). The CDR3 runs to 15 residues. The germline V gene encodes CDR1 SGDLS and CDR2 YYNGEE. V shed 3 bases and J shed 2 bases, with 14 bases lying between them. Full variable domain (remainder filled in from reference TRBV9 and TRBJ2-5): DSGVTQTPKHLITATGQRVTLRCSPRSGDLSVYWYQQSLDQGLQFLIQYYNGEERAKGNILERFSAQQFPDLHSELNLSSLELGDSALYFCASSGMGLGQETQYFGPGTRLLVL.